This entry features one TCR beta chain sequence. This specimen comes from a study of blood T cell repertoires in COVID-19. Some clones are missing from TCRdb's copy, which holds only in-frame ones; the method was immunoSEQ multiplex PCR. The profile shows some 160,000 clones, 70% to 90% of them singletons. The germline V gene encodes CDR1 MRHNA and CDR2 SNTAGT. V was clipped by 4 bases and J by 3 bases, with 9 bases between them. This CDR3 spans 14 amino acids. The clonotype originates from a man aged 55 to 69 with acute or convalescent COVID-19. Material for sequencing was peripheral blood. The chain employs TRBV6-4 and TRBJ2-2, with a weak D call TRBD1 (5 bases). The CDR3 bases are TGTGCCAGCAGTGCAGGGCCCTACACCGGGGAGCTGTTTTTT. Translated: CASSAGPYTGELFF.